This T cell receptor beta chain comes out of a study of beta chain features in type 1 diabetes. The isolated RNA, all of it, was reverse transcribed, so expressed TCRB transcripts were what got sequenced. The repertoire was sequenced with immunoSEQ multiplex PCR; TCRdb's copy has only in-frame clones and lacks some. The sample records a few hundred thousand clones, around a quarter being singletons. A note on this clone: Its target is not known.

Study-level points and caveats: Across patients, naive, central memory and Treg TCRB repertoires exhibited apparently greater similarity than was observed across healthy donors.

V gave up 7 bases and J gave up 0 bases, with 19 bases separating them. The length of the CDR3 is 17 residues. The V gene's germline CDR1 is SNHLY and CDR2 FYNNEI. Donors contributed one heparinised blood draw apiece, averaging about 110 mL. The sequence came from a man younger than 40 in good health. The chain has TRBV2 and TRBJ1-5; D ambiguous. Sequenced input: central memory CD4+ T cells from blood. The CDR3 coding sequence is TGTGCCAGCACCGCGCGGCAGCGATCTTATAGCAATCAGCCCCAGCATTTT. It is translated as CASTARQRSYSNQPQHF.